These 14 T cell receptor beta chains were all obtained from the same sample, sequenced in a study of Ad26.COV2.S vaccination and SARS-CoV-2 variants. Generated by immunoSEQ multiplex PCR, the TCRdb table keeps only in-frame clones and is missing some. The data show 290,000 or so clones, approximately 89% seen once. Treatment defined: 15 to 20 received Ad26.COV2.S at low or high dose, single or two shots; roughly five received placebo; per-sample allocation not given. Samples were taken on day 63 after the first vaccine or placebo injection. Sequencing was performed on peripheral blood, taken in a trial of Ad26.COV2.S vaccine versus placebo. These receptors came from a person aged 18-60 years who received the Ad26.COV2.S COVID-19 vaccine or a placebo.

The rearrangement links TRBV7-2 to TRBJ2-5; 12 nucleotides agree with TRBD2. The CDR3 extends over 18 amino acids. V lost 1 base, J lost 4 bases, and 10 bases stayed unmatched. Germline assignment: CDR1 SGHTA and CDR2 FQGNSA. CDR3 in amino acids: CASSLGIKLAGGLETQYF. The DNA of the CDR3 is TGTGCCAGCAGCTTAGGGATAAAGCTAGCGGGGGGGCTAGAGACCCAGTACTTC.

This clone was detected only a few times. V is TRBV6-6 and J is TRBJ1-5; the D gene is possibly TRBD1 (5 bases). In germline, CDR1 is MNHNY, CDR2 SVGAGI (reference sequence). Between the trimmed V and J ends, which lost 8 bases and 0 bases, there was a span of 11 bases. The CDR3 runs to 14 residues. The CDR3, as DNA: TGTGCCAGCCAGTCAGGGTATAGCAATCAGCCCCAGCATTTT. Protein product: CASQSGYSNQPQHF.

The J gene is TRBJ2-5, the V gene TRBV7-9; 10 bases match TRBD2. The J segment lost 5 bases and the V segment lost 7 bases, leaving 19 bases of the junction unmatched. Germline V gene lookup returns CDR1 SEHNR and CDR2 FQNEAQ (reference sequence). The CDR3 is 18 amino acids. The CDR3 reads CASTTGWGSGRIGETQYF. The CDR3 DNA reads as TGTGCCAGCACTACCGGTTGGGGTAGCGGGAGGATAGGGGAGACCCAGTACTTC.

J is TRBJ2-6 and V is TRBV10-1, with TRBD1 matching over 11 bases. Germline V gene sequence: CDR1 WNHNN, CDR2 SYGVQD (reference sequence). This CDR3 is 17 amino acids long. V lost 9 bases, J lost 0 bases, and 7 bases stayed unmatched. The CDR3 DNA sequence: TGCGCCAGGGGGGACAGGGGGATGGTCTCTGGGGCCAACGTCCTGACTTTC. The encoded protein is CARGDRGMVSGANVLTF.

The CDR3 DNA reads TGTGCCAGCAGTTTAAACGGGTACAATGAGCAGTTCTTC. Its translation is CASSLNGYNEQFF. The chain links TRBV27 to TRBJ2-1; D call uncertain. V was clipped by 2 bases and J by 4 bases, with 6 bases between them. This CDR3 is built from 13 residues. Germline V CDR1 and CDR2: MNHEY, SMNVEV (reference sequence).

The gene calls are TRBV5-1 and TRBJ1-5, with a tentative D call TRBD1 (5 bases). From germline, CDR1 is SGHRS and CDR2 YFSETQ. This CDR3 spans 15 amino acids. V lost 1 base, J lost 1 base, and 9 bases lay in between. The CDR3 region is CASSLSGASNQPQHF. The CDR3 coding sequence is TGCGCCAGCAGCTTGAGCGGGGCAAGCAATCAGCCCCAGCATTTT.

The DNA for the CDR3 is TGCGCCAGCAGCCAAGGTTATAGGACCGCCGTCTACAATGAGCAGTTCTTC. Translated: CASSQGYRTAVYNEQFF. This chain uses TRBV4-1 with TRBJ2-1, with unresolved D. Trimming shortened V by 1 base and J by 3 bases, and 16 bases separated the two germline ends. CDR3 size: 17 residues. CDR1 is MGHRA and CDR2 is YSYEKL in the germline V gene.

This clone was seen a handful of times. The chain recombines TRBV4-1 with TRBJ1-3; D not resolved. Germline CDR1 MGHRA, CDR2 YSYEKL. Trimming took off 2 bases at V and 8 bases at J, with 10 bases between the two ends. The CDR3 runs to 13 residues. The CDR3 loop reads CASSQLPRHTIYF. The DNA for the CDR3 is TGCGCCAGCAGCCAACTCCCCAGACACACCATATATTTT.

The chain couples TRBV12-3 or TRBV12-4 to TRBJ1-1; 8 bases align to TRBD1. The CDR3 covers 13 residues. J was trimmed by 5 bases and V by 6 bases; bases with no gene match: 5. The CDR3 DNA is TGTGCCAGCAGCCGGGACAGGTCGACTGAAGCTTTCTTT. Translating it yields CASSRDRSTEAFF.

The V and J genes are TRBV5-8 and TRBJ2-7, with TRBD2 matching over 7 bases. Trimming cost V 4 bases and J 4 bases; bases outside gene matches: 14. There are 16 residues in the CDR3. Germline values: CDR1 SGHTS, CDR2 YDEGEE. The CDR3 region is CASSPRLARLTYEQYF. For the CDR3, the DNA is TGTGCCAGCAGCCCCAGACTAGCCCGGCTTACTTACGAGCAGTACTTC.

This clone was counted a single time. The chain recombines TRBV6-2 or TRBV6-3 with TRBJ2-7; the match to TRBD1 covers 7 bases. The CDR3 totals 18 residues. The V and J ends lost 6 bases and 3 bases, in that order; junction bases with no gene match: 20. Germline assignment: CDR1 MNHEY and CDR2 SVGEGT. CDR3 in DNA: TGTGCCAGCAGCCCAACCTATCTTAACAGGGGAACCGACTACGAGCAGTACTTC. Its translation is CASSPTYLNRGTDYEQYF.

The chain employs TRBV18 and TRBJ2-7; D is possibly TRBD2 (5 bases). Germline V gene data show CDR1 as KGHSH and CDR2 as LQKENI. Trimming shortened V by 2 bases and J by 2 bases, and 10 bases separated the two germline ends. The CDR3 consists of 14 residues. The CDR3 sequence: CASSPTGVTYEQYF. CDR3 coding DNA: TGTGCCAGCTCACCAACCGGGGTGACCTACGAGCAGTACTTC.

V and J are TRBV19 and TRBJ2-2; 7 bases are shared with TRBD1. V shed 7 bases, J shed 2 bases, and the junction held 13 bases outside the gene matches. The CDR3 has 17 amino acids. The germline gives CDR1 LNHDA, CDR2 SQIVND (reference sequence). CDR3 region: CASTTGWDRYNTGELFF. The CDR3 DNA sequence: TGTGCCAGTACAACCGGATGGGACAGATATAACACCGGGGAGCTGTTTTTT. The whole variable domain, filled in from reference TRBV19 and TRBJ2-2, reads DGGITQSPKYLFRKEGQNVTLSCEQNLNHDAMYWYRQDPGQGLRLIYYSQIVNDFQKGDIAEGYSVSREKKESFPLTVTSAQKNPTAFYLCASTTGWDRYNTGELFFGEGSRLTVL.

The genes are TRBV6-2 or TRBV6-3 and TRBJ2-7; D gene uncertain. CDR1 is MNHEY, CDR2 SVGEGT, per germline. This CDR3 is 17 amino acids long. V lost 0 bases and J lost 0, with 15 bases in between. This CDR3 is CASSYSNGSPSSYEQYF. CDR3 nucleotides: TGTGCCAGCAGTTACTCCAATGGCAGTCCTAGCTCCTACGAGCAGTACTTC.